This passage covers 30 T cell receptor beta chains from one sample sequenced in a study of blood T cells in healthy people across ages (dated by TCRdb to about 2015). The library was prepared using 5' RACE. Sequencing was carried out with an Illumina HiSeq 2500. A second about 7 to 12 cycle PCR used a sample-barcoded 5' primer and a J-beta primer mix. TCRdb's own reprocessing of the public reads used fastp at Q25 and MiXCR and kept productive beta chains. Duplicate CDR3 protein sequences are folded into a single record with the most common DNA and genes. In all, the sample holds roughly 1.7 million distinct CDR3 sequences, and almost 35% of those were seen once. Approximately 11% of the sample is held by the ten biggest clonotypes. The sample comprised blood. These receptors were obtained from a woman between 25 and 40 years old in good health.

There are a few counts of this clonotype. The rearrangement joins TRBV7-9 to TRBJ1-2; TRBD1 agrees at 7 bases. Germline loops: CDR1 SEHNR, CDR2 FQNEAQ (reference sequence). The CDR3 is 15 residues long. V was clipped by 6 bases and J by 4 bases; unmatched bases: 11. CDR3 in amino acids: CASSYDLTGSYGYTF. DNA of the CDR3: TGTGCCAGCAGTTATGATTTGACAGGGAGCTATGGCTACACCTTC.

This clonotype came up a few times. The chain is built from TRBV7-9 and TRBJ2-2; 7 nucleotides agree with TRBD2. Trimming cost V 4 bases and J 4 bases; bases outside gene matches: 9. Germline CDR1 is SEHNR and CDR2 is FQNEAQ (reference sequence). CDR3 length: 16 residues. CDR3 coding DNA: TGTGCCAGCAGCTCCTCAGCGGGGCGCGTCACCGGGGAGCTGTTTTTT. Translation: CASSSSAGRVTGELFF.

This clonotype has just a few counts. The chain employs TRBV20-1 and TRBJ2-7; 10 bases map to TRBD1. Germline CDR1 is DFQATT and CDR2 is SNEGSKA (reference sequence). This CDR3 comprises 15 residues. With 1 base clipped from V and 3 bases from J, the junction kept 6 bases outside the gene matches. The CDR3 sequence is CSARAPTGGFYEQYF. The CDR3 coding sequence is TGCAGTGCTAGAGCTCCGACAGGGGGCTTCTACGAGCAGTACTTC.

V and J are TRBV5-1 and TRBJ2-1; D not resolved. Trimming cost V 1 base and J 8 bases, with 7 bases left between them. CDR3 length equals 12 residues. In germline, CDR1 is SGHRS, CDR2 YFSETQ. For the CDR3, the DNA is TGCGCCAGCAGCTTGCCGCTGGATGAGCAGTTCTTC. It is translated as CASSLPLDEQFF.

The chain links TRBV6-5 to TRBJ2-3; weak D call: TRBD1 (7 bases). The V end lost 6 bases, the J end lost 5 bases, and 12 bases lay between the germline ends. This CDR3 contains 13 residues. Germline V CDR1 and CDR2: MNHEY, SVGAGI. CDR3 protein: CASRRDSRDTQYF. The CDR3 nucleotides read TGTGCCAGCAGGCGGGACAGCCGAGATACGCAGTATTTT.

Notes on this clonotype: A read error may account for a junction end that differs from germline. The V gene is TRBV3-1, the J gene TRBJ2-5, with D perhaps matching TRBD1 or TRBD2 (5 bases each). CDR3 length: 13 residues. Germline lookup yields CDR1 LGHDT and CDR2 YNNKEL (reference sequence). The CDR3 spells CTSTLGRGETQYF. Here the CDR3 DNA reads TGTACCAGCACCTTGGGACGCGGAGAGACCCAGTACTTC.

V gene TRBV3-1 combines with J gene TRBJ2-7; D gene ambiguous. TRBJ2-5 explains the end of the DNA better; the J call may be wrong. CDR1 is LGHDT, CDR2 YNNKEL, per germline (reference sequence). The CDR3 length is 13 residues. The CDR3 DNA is TGTGCCAGCAGCCAAGTCGTGAGCCAGACCCAGTACTTC. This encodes CASSQVVSQTQYF.

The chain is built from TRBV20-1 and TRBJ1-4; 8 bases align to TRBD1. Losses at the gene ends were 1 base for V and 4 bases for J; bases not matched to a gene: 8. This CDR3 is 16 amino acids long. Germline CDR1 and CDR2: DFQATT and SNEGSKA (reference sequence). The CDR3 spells CSARAGRGHSNEKLFF. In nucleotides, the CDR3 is TGCAGTGCTAGAGCGGGCAGGGGGCATAGTAATGAAAAACTGTTTTTT.

In DNA form, the CDR3 reads TGTGCCAGCAGACCCGGGACAGGGAGGATCTATGGCTACACCTTC. Protein: CASRPGTGRIYGYTF. The chain couples TRBV6-8 to TRBJ1-2; 9 bases fit TRBD1. CDR1 is MNHGY, CDR2 SAAAGT, per germline. The CDR3 sequence is 15 residues long. With 6 bases clipped from V and 4 bases from J, the junction kept 9 bases outside the gene matches.

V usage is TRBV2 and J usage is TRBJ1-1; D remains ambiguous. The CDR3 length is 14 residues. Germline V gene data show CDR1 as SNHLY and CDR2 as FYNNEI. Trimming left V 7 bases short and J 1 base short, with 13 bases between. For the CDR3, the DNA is TGTGCCAGCACGTTTTATGGGGAGAACACTGAAGCTTTCTTT. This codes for CASTFYGENTEAFF.

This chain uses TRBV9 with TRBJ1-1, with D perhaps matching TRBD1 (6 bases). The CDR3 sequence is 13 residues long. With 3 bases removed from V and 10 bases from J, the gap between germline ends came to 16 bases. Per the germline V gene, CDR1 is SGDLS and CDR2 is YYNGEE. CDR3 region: CASSGIESQGAFF. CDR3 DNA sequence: TGTGCCAGCAGCGGCATAGAATCACAGGGAGCTTTCTTT.

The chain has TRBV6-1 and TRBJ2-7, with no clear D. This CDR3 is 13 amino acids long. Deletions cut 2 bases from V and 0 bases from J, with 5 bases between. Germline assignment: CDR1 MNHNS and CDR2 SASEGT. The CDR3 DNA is TGTGCCAGCAGTGAAATGGGCTCCTACGAGCAGTACTTC. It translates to CASSEMGSYEQYF.

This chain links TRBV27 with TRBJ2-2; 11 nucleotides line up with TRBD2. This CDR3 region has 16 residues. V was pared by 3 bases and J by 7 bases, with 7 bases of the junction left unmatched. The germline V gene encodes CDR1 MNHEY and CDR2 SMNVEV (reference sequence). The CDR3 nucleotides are TGTGCCAGCAGTTTCTTGACTAGCGGGAATTTCGGGGAGCTGTTTTTT. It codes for CASSFLTSGNFGELFF.

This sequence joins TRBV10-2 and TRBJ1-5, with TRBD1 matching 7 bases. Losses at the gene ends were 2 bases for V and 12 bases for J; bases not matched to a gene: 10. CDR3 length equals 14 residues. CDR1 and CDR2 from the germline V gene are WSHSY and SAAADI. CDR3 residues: CASSEIGGLDNQHF. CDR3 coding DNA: TGCGCCAGCAGTGAGATAGGGGGCTTAGATAACCAGCATTTT.

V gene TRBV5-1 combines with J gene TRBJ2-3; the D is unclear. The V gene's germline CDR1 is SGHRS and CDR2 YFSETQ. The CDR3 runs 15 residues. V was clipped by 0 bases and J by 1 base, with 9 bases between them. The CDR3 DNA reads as TGCGCCAGCAGCTTGGGCCATGTCGGCACAGATACGCAGTATTTT. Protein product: CASSLGHVGTDTQYF.

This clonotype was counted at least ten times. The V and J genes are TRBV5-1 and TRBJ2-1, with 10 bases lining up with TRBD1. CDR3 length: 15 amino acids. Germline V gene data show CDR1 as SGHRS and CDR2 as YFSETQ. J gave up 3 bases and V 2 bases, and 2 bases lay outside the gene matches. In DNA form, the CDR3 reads TGCGCCAGCAGCTTTAGGACAGGGGGCTACAATGAGCAGTTCTTC. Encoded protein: CASSFRTGGYNEQFF.

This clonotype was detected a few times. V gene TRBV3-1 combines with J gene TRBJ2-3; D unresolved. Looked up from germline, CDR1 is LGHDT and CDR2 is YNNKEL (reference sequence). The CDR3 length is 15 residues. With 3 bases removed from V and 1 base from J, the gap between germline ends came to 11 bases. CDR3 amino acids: CASSHRAPRTDTQYF. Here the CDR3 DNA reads TGTGCCAGCAGCCATCGGGCTCCACGCACAGATACGCAGTATTTT.

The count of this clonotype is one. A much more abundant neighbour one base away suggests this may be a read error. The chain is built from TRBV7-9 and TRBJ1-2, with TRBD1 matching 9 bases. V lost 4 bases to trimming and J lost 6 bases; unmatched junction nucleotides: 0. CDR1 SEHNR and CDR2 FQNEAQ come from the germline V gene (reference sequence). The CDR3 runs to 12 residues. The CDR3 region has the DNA TGTGCCAGCAGCTGGACAGGGGATGGCTACACCTTC. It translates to CASSWTGDGYTF.

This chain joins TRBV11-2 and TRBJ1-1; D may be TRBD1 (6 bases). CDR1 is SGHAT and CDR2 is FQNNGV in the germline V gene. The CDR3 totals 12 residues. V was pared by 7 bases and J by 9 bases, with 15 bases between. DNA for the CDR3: TGTGCCAGCAACGAAGGGGGAAACAAAGCTTTCTTT. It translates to CASNEGGNKAFF.

Written as DNA, the CDR3 is TGTGCCAGCAGTGAATGGGGTCAACAGGGTGCAGATACGCAGTATTTT. Its protein product is CASSEWGQQGADTQYF. The rearrangement joins TRBV2 to TRBJ2-3, with D possibly matching TRBD1 (6 bases). This CDR3 is built from 16 residues. The germline V and J ends were trimmed by 2 bases and 4 bases, with 16 bases remaining between them. Germline V gene lookup returns CDR1 SNHLY and CDR2 FYNNEI.

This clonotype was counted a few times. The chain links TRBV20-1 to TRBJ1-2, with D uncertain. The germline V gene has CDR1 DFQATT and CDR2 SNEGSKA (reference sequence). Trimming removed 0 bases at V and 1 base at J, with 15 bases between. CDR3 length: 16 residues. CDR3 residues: CSARDSRAENNYGYTF. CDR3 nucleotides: TGCAGTGCTAGAGATAGTAGGGCAGAAAATAACTATGGCTACACCTTC.

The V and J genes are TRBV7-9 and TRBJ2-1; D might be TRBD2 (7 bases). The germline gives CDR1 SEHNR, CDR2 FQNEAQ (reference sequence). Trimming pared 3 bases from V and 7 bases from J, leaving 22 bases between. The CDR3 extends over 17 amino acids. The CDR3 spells CASSFGGGGPRSNEQFF. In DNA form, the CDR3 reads TGTGCCAGCAGCTTTGGTGGGGGGGGCCCCCGAAGTAATGAGCAGTTCTTC.

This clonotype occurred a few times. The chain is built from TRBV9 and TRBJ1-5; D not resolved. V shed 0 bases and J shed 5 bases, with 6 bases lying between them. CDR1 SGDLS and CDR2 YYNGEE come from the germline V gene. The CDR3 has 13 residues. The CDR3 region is CASSVDWDQPQHF. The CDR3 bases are TGTGCCAGCAGCGTAGACTGGGATCAGCCCCAGCATTTT.

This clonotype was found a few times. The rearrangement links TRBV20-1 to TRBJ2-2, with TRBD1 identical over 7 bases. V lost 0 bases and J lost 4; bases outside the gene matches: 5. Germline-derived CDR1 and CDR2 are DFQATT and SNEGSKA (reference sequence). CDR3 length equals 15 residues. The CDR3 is CSARDRGLGTGELFF. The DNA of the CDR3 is TGCAGTGCTAGAGATAGGGGGCTTGGCACCGGGGAGCTGTTTTTT.

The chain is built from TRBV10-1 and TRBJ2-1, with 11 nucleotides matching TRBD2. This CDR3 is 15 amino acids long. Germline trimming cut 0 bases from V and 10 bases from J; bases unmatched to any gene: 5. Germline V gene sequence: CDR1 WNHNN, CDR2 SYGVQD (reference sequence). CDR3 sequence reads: CASSESGGTSGEQFF. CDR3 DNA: TGCGCCAGCAGTGAGTCGGGTGGGACTAGCGGAGAGCAGTTCTTC.

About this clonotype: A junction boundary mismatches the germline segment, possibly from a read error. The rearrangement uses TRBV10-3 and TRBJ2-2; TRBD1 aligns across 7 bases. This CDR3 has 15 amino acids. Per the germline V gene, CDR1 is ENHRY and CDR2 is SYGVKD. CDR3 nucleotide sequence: TGTGCCACCAGTGAAGGACAGGAACACACCGGGGAGCTGTTTTTT. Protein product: CATSEGQEHTGELFF.

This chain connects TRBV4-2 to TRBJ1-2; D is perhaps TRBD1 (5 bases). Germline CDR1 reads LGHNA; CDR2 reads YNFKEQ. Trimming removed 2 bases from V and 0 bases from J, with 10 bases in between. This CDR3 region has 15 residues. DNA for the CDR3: TGTGCCAGCAGCCAACCCTCGACAGCTAACTATGGCTACACCTTC. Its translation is CASSQPSTANYGYTF.

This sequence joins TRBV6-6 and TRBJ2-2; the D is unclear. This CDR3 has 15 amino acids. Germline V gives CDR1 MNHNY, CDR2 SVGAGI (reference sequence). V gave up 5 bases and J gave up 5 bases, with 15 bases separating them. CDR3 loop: CASSQTNSRTGELFF. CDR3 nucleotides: TGTGCCAGCAGTCAAACCAACAGCCGGACCGGGGAGCTGTTTTTT.

The CDR3 region is CSARIPGRSTDTQYF. The CDR3 DNA sequence: TGCAGTGCTAGGATCCCTGGGAGGAGCACAGATACGCAGTATTTT. The chain is built from TRBV20-1 and TRBJ2-3; D perhaps matches TRBD2 (6 bases). V lost 3 bases and J 0 bases, leaving 13 bases between the germline ends. This CDR3 is 15 amino acids long. The germline V gene has CDR1 DFQATT and CDR2 SNEGSKA (reference sequence).

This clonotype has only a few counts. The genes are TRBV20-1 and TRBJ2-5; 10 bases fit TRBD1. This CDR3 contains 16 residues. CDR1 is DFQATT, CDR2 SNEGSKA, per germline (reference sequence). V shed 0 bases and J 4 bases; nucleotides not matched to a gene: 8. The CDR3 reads CSARDRAGQGVETQYF. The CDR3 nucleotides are TGCAGTGCTAGAGATCGGGCCGGACAGGGGGTAGAGACCCAGTACTTC.